This T cell receptor (beta chain) was profiled in a study of T cell responses to AZD1222 COVID-19 vaccine. Findings and limits, study-wide: Mostly white British, mostly female donors; authors suggested clonal diversity may be underestimated. Reports say nearly half of spike-specific TCRs go after unmutated variant regions.

Using immunoSEQ multiplex PCR, the repertoire was profiled, and TCRdb retains in-frame clones only, with some absent. The sample shows about 78,000 clones, approximately 90% of them seen only once. About this clone: Its cognate antigen is unknown.

The CDR3 extends over 15 amino acids. Trimming took 0 bases from V and 0 from J, leaving 9 bases between them. Germline lookup yields CDR1 SGHKS and CDR2 YYEKEE (reference sequence). The TCR comes from an adult who received the AZD1222 COVID-19 vaccine. The source material was peripheral blood, sampled 28 days after the second AZD1222 dose. V and J are TRBV5-5 and TRBJ1-2, with D possibly matching TRBD1 (6 bases). CDR3 DNA sequence: TGTGCCAGCAGCTTGGGACAGGTGACTAACTATGGCTACACCTTC. It codes for CASSLGQVTNYGYTF.